The TCR beta chain under discussion was sequenced for a study of T cells in Graves' hyperthyroidism and ophthalmopathy. Stable Graves' hyperthyroidism meant no ophthalmopathy progression within 18 months. CDR1 is SGHTA and CDR2 is FQGNSA in the germline V gene. The CDR3 is 15 residues long. V gave up 5 bases and J gave up 2 bases, with 10 bases separating them. General observations from the study: The authors' 13 V-J model separated ophthalmopathy from stable hyperthyroidism. Most thyroid clonotypes with frequency above 0.001 were detected in blood.

There were TCR beta CDR3 regions amplified from RNA transcripts. HTBI primers drove first-round RT-PCR of the TCR CDR3. TCRdb re-analysed the multiplex PCR reads in MiXCR, keeping a single row per CDR3 protein. The sample includes 600,000 or so distinct CDR3 sequences, roughly 17% seen only once; the top ten take around 3.9%. This clonotype was counted at least ten times. Antigen unknown. This clonotype was obtained from a woman aged 25 to 39 with Graves' hyperthyroidism. The chain has TRBV7-2 and TRBJ2-6; D uncertain. The sequenced material came from blood. The CDR3 DNA reads TGTGCCAGCAGCCCTAGTTCCGCTGGGGCCAACGTCCTGACTTTC. This codes for CASSPSSAGANVLTF.